These T cell receptor beta chains were read from a single sample in a study of neurological immune-mediated disorders. Using its own MiXCR run on the 5' RACE reads, TCRdb lists one record per CDR3 protein. The sample gives about 74,000 distinct CDR3 sequences, 4% to 6% of which show up once; less than 7.5% is in the top ten. The sample taken for sequencing was PBMCs. Every receptor here comes from a man aged 18 to 35 with multiple sclerosis. Each CDR3 is given with its conserved first and last residue. The D gene is left open where the match is weak. The listing skips clone size in some rows; elsewhere it reads once, few, many or a size class.

V gene	D gene	clone size	J gene	CDR3 DNA	CDR3 protein
TRBV29-1	TRBD2	many	TRBJ2-7	TGCAGCGTATTTAGCGGGGTTAGCCCCCTCGAGCAGTACTTC	CSVFSGVSPLEQYF
TRBV5-1	TRBD1	many	TRBJ2-1	TGCGCCAGCAGCTTAACAGGGGGTTCTAATGAGCAGTTCTTC	CASSLTGGSNEQFF
TRBV20-1	.	many	TRBJ2-3	TGCAGTGCTAGTCTGGGGGGTTCCACAGATACGCAGTATTTT	CSASLGGSTDTQYF
TRBV7-2	TRBD1	many	TRBJ1-2	TGTGCCAGCAGCTCGGGGACAGGTCGCGGCTATGGCTACACCTTC	CASSSGTGRGYGYTF
TRBV11-2	.	few	TRBJ2-1	TGTGCCAGCAGCTTAGGGGTTTTGAGCTCCTACAATGAGCAGTTCTTC	CASSLGVLSSYNEQFF
TRBV5-1	.	many	TRBJ2-7	TGCGCCAGCAGCTTGGCGACGAGCTCCTACGAGCAGTACTTC	CASSLATSSYEQYF
TRBV7-2	.	many	TRBJ2-1	TGTGCCAGCAGCCCAGGGCGGCTCTACAATGAGCAGTTCTTC	CASSPGRLYNEQFF
TRBV7-2	TRBD1	many	TRBJ1-3	TGTGCCAGCAGCTCCCCGACAGGGGGTGTTATATCTGGAAACACCATATATTTT	CASSSPTGGVISGNTIYF
TRBV7-6	.	few	TRBJ1-6	TGTGCCAGCAGCCCCCTCATTGGGGACCCCAGCTCCTATAATTCACCCCTCAACTTT	CASSPLIGDPSSYNSPLNF
TRBV7-2	.	many	TRBJ2-4	TGTGCCAGCAGCTCCCGTGTAGGAAACATTCAGTACTTC	CASSSRVGNIQYF
TRBV6-1	.	few	TRBJ1-5	TGTGCCAGCAGTGAGGGATGGGGCAATCAGCCCCAGAATTTT	CASSEGWGNQPQNF
TRBV10-3	.	many	TRBJ2-3	TGTGCCATCAGTGAGGAGGGATTCGGTCCAGATACGCAGTATTTT	CAISEEGFGPDTQYF
TRBV2	.	many	TRBJ1-1	TGTGCCAGCAGTTCGGGGCCGAACACTGAAGCTTTCTTT	CASSSGPNTEAFF
TRBV5-1	.	many	TRBJ2-1	TGCGCCAGCAGCTTAAGCCGGGATGAGCAGTTCTTC	CASSLSRDEQFF
TRBV7-8	TRBD1	.	TRBJ2-7	TGTGCCAGCAGCCCTTGGACAGGCTTAAAAGAGCAGTACTTC	CASSPWTGLKEQYF
TRBV4-2	.	many	TRBJ2-5	TGTGCCAGCAGCCAAGATCTTGGCCAAGAGACCCAGTACTTC	CASSQDLGQETQYF
TRBV28	.	few	TRBJ1-2	TGTGCCAGCAGTTTATCAGTTAAGGGTACCTATGGCTACACCTTC	CASSLSVKGTYGYTF
TRBV2	TRBD2	many	TRBJ2-2	TGTGCCAGCTACAGCGGGGGGGATGTTGGGGAGCTGTTTTTT	CASYSGGDVGELFF